These 22 T cell receptor beta chains were sequenced from one sample in a study of OX40 agonist ivuxolimab in advanced cancers. The table came from immunoSEQ multiplex PCR; TCRdb's copy has only in-frame clones and leaves some out. Among tens of thousands of clones, 80% to 85% were seen once, and the ten largest hold about 2.2%. The specimen comprised CD4+ or CD8+ T cells sorted from blood, sampled in a trial of the OX40 agonist ivuxolimab. These receptors were obtained from an adult with an advanced solid tumor such as melanoma, head and neck, liver or kidney cancer.

This rearrangement joins TRBV9 to TRBJ1-2; D remains unclear. The CDR3 length is 17 residues. In germline, CDR1 is SGDLS, CDR2 YYNGEE. Trimming took 0 bases from V and 4 from J, leaving 19 bases between them. The CDR3 is CASSVGGSSGSSYGYTF. The CDR3 DNA follows: TGTGCCAGCAGCGTAGGAGGGTCGTCCGGGTCATCCTATGGCTACACCTTC.

This sequence joins TRBV9 and TRBJ2-2; D is perhaps TRBD2 (6 bases). Germline CDR1 is SGDLS and CDR2 is YYNGEE. Trimming left V 0 bases short and J 6 bases short, with 12 bases between. The CDR3 loop spans 15 amino acids. The CDR3 DNA reads as TGTGCCAGCAGCGTAGACGGATGGGGGGCCGGGGAGCTGTTTTTT. It specifies CASSVDGWGAGELFF. Combining the CDR3 with reference TRBV9 and TRBJ2-2 gives the whole variable domain DSGVTQTPKHLITATGQRVTLRCSPRSGDLSVYWYQQSLDQGLQFLIQYYNGEERAKGNILERFSAQQFPDLHSELNLSSLELGDSALYFCASSVDGWGAGELFFGEGSRLTVL.

V is TRBV14 and J is TRBJ2-5, with D perhaps TRBD1 (5 bases). Trimming removed 6 bases from V and 2 bases from J, with 19 bases in between. Germline values: CDR1 SGHDN, CDR2 FVKESK. The length of the CDR3 is 16 residues. CDR3 protein: CASSHVAWGLQETQYF. The DNA for the CDR3 is TGTGCCAGCAGTCATGTGGCATGGGGCCTTCAAGAGACCCAGTACTTC.

This chain uses TRBV28 with TRBJ2-5; 10 bases are a match to TRBD1. Near its end, the DNA agrees better with TRBJ2-7, so the J call may be wrong. The germline V gene encodes CDR1 MDHEN and CDR2 SYDVKM. The CDR3 runs 14 residues. The CDR3 DNA reads as TGTGCCAGCAGTACCCGGACAGGGGGGTACGAGCAGTACTTC. Translation gives CASSTRTGGYEQYF.

This clone is a singleton in its sample. V gene TRBV6-1 combines with J gene TRBJ2-3; the D gene is possibly TRBD2 (6 bases). Per the germline V gene, CDR1 is MNHNS and CDR2 is SASEGT. V was shortened by 4 bases and J by 8 bases, with 16 bases between the two germline ends. The CDR3 consists of 14 residues. The CDR3 region has the DNA TGTGCCAGCAGTGGGGGACTCGACATGTCTACGCAGTATTTT. Translating it yields CASSGGLDMSTQYF.

V is TRBV6-5 and J is TRBJ2-3; 11 bases map to TRBD2. Trimming cost V 0 bases and J 6 bases; bases outside gene matches: 2. This CDR3 has 15 amino acids. The germline V gene has CDR1 MNHEY and CDR2 SVGAGI. The DNA for the CDR3 is TGTGCCAGCAGTTACTCGCCTAGCGGGAGGGATACGCAGTATTTT. Translated: CASSYSPSGRDTQYF.

The V and J genes are TRBV7-8 and TRBJ2-1, with 10 bases aligning to TRBD1. With 3 bases clipped from V and 4 bases from J, the junction kept 3 bases outside the gene matches. Germline values: CDR1 SGHVS, CDR2 FQNEAQ. The CDR3 contains 15 residues. The CDR3 region is CASSFLDRGYNEQFF. The CDR3, as DNA: TGTGCCAGCAGCTTTCTGGACAGGGGGTACAATGAGCAGTTCTTC.

The chain recombines TRBV11-2 with TRBJ2-7; 8 bases agree with TRBD1. The CDR3 has 15 residues. V lost 5 bases, J lost 1 base, and 7 bases stayed unmatched. Germline V gene lookup returns CDR1 SGHAT and CDR2 FQNNGV. The CDR3 DNA sequence: TGTGCCAGCAGCGCCCCGACAGGGGTATCCTACGAGCAGTACTTC. Translating gives CASSAPTGVSYEQYF.

This clone was seen once. The chain employs TRBV27 and TRBJ1-2; tentatively, D is TRBD1 (5 bases). V shed 6 bases and J shed 8 bases, with 10 bases lying between them. The CDR3 runs to 11 residues. Germline CDR1 MNHEY, CDR2 SMNVEV (reference sequence). In nucleotides, the CDR3 is TGTGCCAGCAGCTCAGGGTTCGGCTACACCTTC. Protein: CASSSGFGYTF.

The CDR3 DNA reads as TGCGCCAGCAGCTTGGAATCGGGGGGTGGAAACACCATATATTTT. Its protein product is CASSLESGGGNTIYF. The chain has TRBV5-1 and TRBJ1-3; perhaps TRBD1 as D (5 bases). The germline CDR1 and CDR2 sequences are SGHRS and YFSETQ. V dropped 0 bases and J dropped 3 bases, with 10 bases sitting between them. The CDR3 spans 15 residues.

The table lists this clone with a few counts. V gene TRBV2 combines with J gene TRBJ1-1; D is unclear. Germline CDR1 and CDR2: SNHLY and FYNNEI. Trimming took 6 bases from V and 0 from J, leaving 8 bases between them. The CDR3 sequence is 13 residues long. The CDR3 loop reads CASRRLLNTEAFF. The CDR3 region has the DNA TGTGCCAGCAGGAGACTGCTGAACACTGAAGCTTTCTTT. Together with reference TRBV2 and TRBJ1-1, the CDR3 gives the full variable domain: EPEVTQTPSHQVTQMGQEVILRCVPISNHLYFYWYRQILGQKVEFLVSFYNNEISEKSEIFDDQFSVERPDGSNFTLKIRSTKLEDSAMYFCASRRLLNTEAFFGQGTRLTVV.

This clone is a singleton in its sample. This chain uses TRBV10-3 with TRBJ1-2; a weak D match, TRBD1 (5 bases). With 4 bases removed from V and 5 bases from J, the gap between germline ends came to 11 bases. Germline CDR1 ENHRY, CDR2 SYGVKD. The CDR3 extends over 13 amino acids. The CDR3 nucleotides are TGTGCCATCAGTGCGTATGGGGGTTATGGCTACACCTTC. Translation gives CAISAYGGYGYTF.

The V call is TRBV18, the J call TRBJ1-3, with TRBD1 matching over 7 bases. Germline V CDR1 and CDR2: KGHSH, LQKENI. J was trimmed by 0 bases and V by 3 bases; bases with no gene match: 8. The CDR3 runs to 17 residues. CDR3: CASSPLTTGISGNTIYF. The CDR3 coding sequence is TGTGCCAGCTCACCTCTAACGACAGGGATCTCTGGAAACACCATATATTTT.

CDR3 sequence: CASSQDRQTALYGYTF. DNA of the CDR3: TGTGCCAGCAGCCAAGATCGTCAGACAGCCCTCTATGGCTACACCTTC. The chain links TRBV4-2 to TRBJ1-2; D possibly corresponds to TRBD1 (5 bases). With 0 bases removed from V and 4 bases from J, the gap between germline ends came to 15 bases. CDR1 is LGHNA and CDR2 is YNFKEQ in the germline V gene. This CDR3 region has 16 residues.

The V and J genes are TRBV30 and TRBJ2-7, with TRBD1 identical over 9 bases. CDR1 and CDR2 from the germline V gene are GTSNPN and SVGIG (reference sequence). J gave up 3 bases and V 3 bases, and 6 bases lay outside the gene matches. CDR3 length equals 14 residues. CDR3 sequence reads: CAWRAGGQGYEQYF. The CDR3 coding sequence is TGTGCCTGGAGGGCCGGGGGACAGGGCTACGAGCAGTACTTC. The variable domain in full, with the rest retrieved from reference TRBV30 and TRBJ2-7, is SQTIHQWPATLVQPVGSPLSLECTVEGTSNPNLYWYRQAAGRGLQLLFYSVGIGQISSEVPQNLSASRPQDRQFILSSKKLLLSDSGFYLCAWRAGGQGYEQYFGPGTRLTVT.

This clone has just a few counts. The chain combines TRBV2 with TRBJ1-1; D call uncertain. V shed 2 bases and J shed 4 bases, with 11 bases lying between them. Germline V gene sequence: CDR1 SNHLY, CDR2 FYNNEI. This CDR3 contains 14 residues. Written as DNA, the CDR3 is TGTGCCAGCAGTGAACAGCGGTTGGGCACTGAAGCTTTCTTT. Amino acid sequence: CASSEQRLGTEAFF.

The chain combines TRBV6-5 with TRBJ2-2; D could derive from TRBD1 or TRBD2 (5 bases each). The V gene lost 4 bases and the J gene lost 4 bases, with 16 bases spanning the gap. Germline CDR1 and CDR2: MNHEY and SVGAGI. This CDR3 has 16 residues. This CDR3 is CASSLSGLSSTGELFF. The CDR3 DNA reads as TGTGCCAGCAGTTTATCGGGGCTATCGAGCACCGGGGAGCTGTTTTTT.

V gene TRBV11-1 combines with J gene TRBJ1-1; 7 nucleotides align to TRBD1. The CDR3 is made up of 15 amino acids. The J segment lost 2 bases and the V segment lost 1 base, leaving 4 bases of the junction unmatched. Germline V gene lookup returns CDR1 SGHAT and CDR2 FQDESV (reference sequence). Written as DNA, the CDR3 is TGTGCCAGCAGCTTAGACAGGGGTCCCAACACTGAAGCTTTCTTT. Translation: CASSLDRGPNTEAFF.

The genes are TRBV15 and TRBJ1-2; D not resolved. V lost 0 bases and J 0 bases, leaving 14 bases between the germline ends. Germline loops: CDR1 LNHNV, CDR2 YYDKDF (reference sequence). The CDR3 spans 17 residues. The CDR3 DNA sequence: TGTGCCACCAGCAGAGACCCTCAGACATCGACTAACTATGGCTACACCTTC. Its protein product is CATSRDPQTSTNYGYTF.

The chain couples TRBV7-9 to TRBJ2-7, with D tentatively TRBD1 or TRBD2 (5 bases each). Germline assignment: CDR1 SEHNR and CDR2 FQNEAQ (reference sequence). The length of the CDR3 is 16 residues. Trimming shortened V by 5 bases and J by 5 bases, and 22 bases separated the two germline ends. The CDR3 DNA reads as TGTGCCAGCAGCATAACCGGGACGAGGGGACGAGACGAGCAGTACTTC. This sequence encodes CASSITGTRGRDEQYF. Based on the CDR3 plus reference TRBV7-9 and TRBJ2-7, the full variable domain is DTGVSQNPRHKITKRGQNVTFRCDPISEHNRLYWYRQTLGQGPEFLTYFQNEAQLEKSRLLSDRFSAERPKGSFSTLEIQRTEQGDSAMYLCASSITGTRGRDEQYFGPGTRLTVT.

CDR3 residues: CRAQGTSYNEQFF. DNA of the CDR3: TGCAGGGCTCAGGGGACGTCCTACAATGAGCAGTTCTTC. This chain connects TRBV29-1 to TRBJ2-1; a possible D gene is TRBD1 (6 bases). The CDR3 loop spans 13 amino acids. CDR1 SQVTM and CDR2 ANQGSEA come from the germline V gene.

For this clone: Germline is not matched at one junction end, which may reflect a read error. This chain joins TRBV7-7 and TRBJ1-3; D gene uncertain. This CDR3 has 12 residues. Germline CDR1 is SSHAT and CDR2 is FNYEAQ (reference sequence). The CDR3 DNA is TGTGCTAGCAGCCCATCTGGAAACACCATATATTTT. Amino acid sequence: CASSPSGNTIYF.